The sequence of this T cell receptor beta chain was determined in a study of chemoradiotherapy in HPV16-positive cancers. Points from the study as a whole: In HPV16-positive patients, HPV-responsive T-cell expansion tracked better recurrence-free survival. Candidate HPV-specific clones and E7-related TCR motifs grew in tumor during treatment.

Germline-derived CDR1 and CDR2 are SGHVS and FQNEAQ. CDR3 length: 14 residues. V gave up 2 bases and J gave up 3 bases, with 11 bases separating them. Points on this clone: The antigen is not known.

Using immunoSEQ multiplex PCR, the repertoire was profiled, and TCRdb retains in-frame clones only, with some absent. This sample yields over a thousand clones, of which approximately 39% are seen a single time; more than 15% belongs to the top ten. Sampling was carried out from a patient who underwent chemoradiotherapy. V and J are TRBV7-8 and TRBJ2-7; weak D call: TRBD2 (6 bases). This TCR came from a human donor with HPV-associated anogenital cancer. CDR3 DNA sequence: TGTGCCAGCAGCTTACGGGAGACTAGCTACGAGCAGTACTTC. Translating it yields CASSLRETSYEQYF.